This paragraph reports one T cell receptor (beta chain). Its matching antigen is unknown. Naivety among CD8 cells was defined by CD45RO negativity and positive CCR7 selection, thereby excluding terminally differentiated effector memory CD45RA+ cells. The CDR3 length is 13 residues. CDR1 is MGHRA and CDR2 is YSYEKL in the germline V gene. The V end lost 3 bases, the J end lost 0 bases, and 6 bases lay between the germline ends. These data belong to a study of shared clonotypes between healthy human individuals. Whole-study results and caveats: Memory subsets generally showed smaller estimated richness than naive subsets did. Shared across a few donors were roughly 5.3% of the naive CD4 clonotypes.

Genomic DNA per cell subset filled all wells of several immunoSEQ plates. Each replicate PCR on the sorted subsets used 200 to 250 ng DNA (approximately 33,000 T cell genomes). Assay used: immunoSEQ multiplex PCR; TCRdb lists only in-frame clones, some missing. The sample lists about 1.9 million clones; about 93% were seen once. Sequenced: naive CD8+ T cells from PBMCs. This sequence was found in a young man in good health. Some clones in this sample may be carry-over from other donors' samples. The chain couples TRBV4-1 to TRBJ2-7; TRBD1 might be the D (5 bases). CDR3 region: CASSHTGSYEQYF. In DNA form, the CDR3 reads TGCGCCAGCAGCCACACAGGCTCCTACGAGCAGTACTTC.